The 11 T cell receptor beta chains reported below all come from one sample, sequenced in a study of T-cell reconstitution after alpha-beta-depleted transplantation in children. Preparation of the TCRbeta library used unique molecular identifiers. TCRdb recomputed calls from the PCR reads with MiXCR, one row per CDR3 protein. The sample lists more than 400,000 distinct CDR3 sequences; roughly an eighth were seen once. The sequenced sample was PBMCs, mostly from graft donor cells, obtained 180 days after TCRalphabeta/CD19-depleted stem cell transplant. Receptors were obtained from a female patient under 10 years old who had a stem cell transplant for aplastic anemia, so the T cells may come from the graft donor.

This clonotype was seen ten or more times. This sequence joins TRBV10-3 and TRBJ1-5; the D gene is possibly TRBD1 (5 bases). With 5 bases removed from V and 4 bases from J, the gap between germline ends came to 9 bases. The CDR3 extends over 13 amino acids. Germline V gene lookup returns CDR1 ENHRY and CDR2 SYGVKD. For the CDR3, the DNA is TGTGCCATCAGTAGGGGAGGGAATCAGCCCCAGCATTTT. It translates to CAISRGGNQPQHF.

This clonotype was seen more than once but under ten times. This chain uses TRBV6-5 with TRBJ1-6; the D is unclear. The CDR3 covers 14 residues. The germline V gene has CDR1 MNHEY and CDR2 SVGAGI. V gave up 3 bases and J gave up 6 bases, with 9 bases separating them. CDR3 nucleotide sequence: TGTGCCAGCAGTTATGAAAGAATTAATTCACCCCTCCACTTT. Its translation: CASSYERINSPLHF.

This clonotype turned up a few times. This chain uses TRBV28 with TRBJ2-5, with D uncertain. Trimming cost V 1 base and J 5 bases, with 11 bases left between them. The CDR3 is 14 amino acids. From germline, CDR1 is MDHEN and CDR2 SYDVKM. This CDR3 reads CASSLSRPQETQYF. Here the CDR3 DNA reads TGTGCCAGCAGTTTATCCAGGCCCCAGGAGACCCAGTACTTC.

There are a few counts of this clonotype. The chain uses TRBV6-2 or TRBV6-3 and TRBJ2-2; D remains ambiguous. Trimming cost V 7 bases and J 8 bases, with 8 bases left between them. Germline loops: CDR1 MNHEY, CDR2 SVGEGT. The length of the CDR3 is 11 residues. The CDR3 protein is CASTNQGELFF. DNA for the CDR3: TGTGCCAGCACCAACCAAGGGGAGCTGTTTTTT.

In regard to this clonotype: A read error may be the cause here, since a much bigger clone is one base away. The chain links TRBV7-2 to TRBJ2-5; 11 bases are shared with TRBD2. There are 16 residues in the CDR3. Germline CDR1 reads SGHTA; CDR2 reads FQGNSA. V was clipped by 4 bases and J by 1 base; unmatched bases: 5. The CDR3 spells CASSCRTSGSQETQYF. CDR3 bases: TGTGCCAGCAGCTGCAGGACTAGCGGGTCCCAAGAGACCCAGTACTTC.

The V call is TRBV29-1, the J call TRBJ2-5; the match to TRBD2 covers 10 bases. The germline V gene has CDR1 SQVTM and CDR2 ANQGSEA. There are 16 residues in the CDR3. V dropped 1 base and J dropped 4; count of bases not matched to a gene: 9. DNA of the CDR3: TGCAGCGTTGAAGGGGGCAGCGGGAGGGCCGCAGAGACCCAGTACTTC. This codes for CSVEGGSGRAAETQYF.

This clonotype was seen many times. V usage is TRBV28 and J usage is TRBJ2-7; the D gene is possibly TRBD1 (6 bases). Trimming took off 8 bases at V and 5 bases at J, with 13 bases between the two ends. The CDR3 is made up of 12 amino acids. Germline V gene sequence: CDR1 MDHEN, CDR2 SYDVKM. CDR3 loop: CASSWQGNEQYF. The CDR3 nucleotides read TGTGCCAGCTCCTGGCAGGGGAACGAGCAGTACTTC.

This chain joins TRBV25-1 and TRBJ1-6, with D perhaps matching TRBD1 (5 bases). V was shortened by 3 bases and J by 10 bases, with 19 bases between the two germline ends. The CDR3 spans 16 residues. Germline V gene sequence: CDR1 MGHDK, CDR2 SYGVNS. CDR3 coding DNA: TGTGCCAGCAGTGACTTCACCGGGACCTTGAGATCACCCCTCCACTTT. Translated: CASSDFTGTLRSPLHF.

The chain uses TRBV28 and TRBJ2-4; a possible D gene is TRBD2 (6 bases). V shed 2 bases and J shed 2 bases, with 16 bases lying between them. Germline V gene lookup returns CDR1 MDHEN and CDR2 SYDVKM. The CDR3 runs 17 residues. The CDR3 is CASSLGTGVLSKNIQYF. CDR3 DNA: TGTGCCAGCAGTTTAGGGACTGGGGTTCTATCCAAAAACATTCAGTACTTC.

The V gene is TRBV7-9, the J gene TRBJ1-2; D remains ambiguous. The CDR3 consists of 13 residues. V was clipped by 1 base and J by 3 bases, with 6 bases between them. Germline CDR1 SEHNR, CDR2 FQNEAQ (reference sequence). CDR3 DNA sequence: TGTGCCAGCAGCTTAGGCCAGCACTATGGCTACACCTTC. It specifies CASSLGQHYGYTF.

This clonotype appeared a few times. The J gene is TRBJ2-2, the V gene TRBV6-5; perhaps TRBD1 as D (6 bases). There are 14 residues in the CDR3. Germline V gene lookup returns CDR1 MNHEY and CDR2 SVGAGI. The V gene lost 4 bases and the J gene lost 8 bases, with 14 bases spanning the gap. CDR3 in DNA: TGTGCCAGCAGTTCACAGGGTCCCGGTGGGGAGCTGTTTTTT. Its protein product is CASSSQGPGGELFF.